This TCR beta chain was recorded in a study of cytomegalovirus exposure and HLA in healthy donors. Background on the study: There were 350 to 450 genotyped donors. Of these, about 86% fell in the genetic ancestry cluster associated with self-reported Caucasian donors. Study-level results: Researchers reported in a later analysis that a missense DCLRE1C variant was tied to TCR beta V- and J-gene trimming. The study dropped some indistinguishable V segments, TRBV6-2 and TRBV6-3 among them.

Regarding this clone: Its antigen remains unidentified.

Germline loops: CDR1 SGDLS, CDR2 YYNGEE. V lost 4 bases, J lost 5 bases, and 9 bases stayed unmatched. This CDR3 has 15 amino acids. The PCR employed 60 Vbeta primers together with 13 Jbeta primers. Data came from immunoSEQ multiplex PCR; TCRdb stores just in-frame clones and leaves some out. The data show about 98,000 clones, 70% to 80% seen once. The chain has TRBV9 and TRBJ1-2; TRBD1 matches 9 bases. The sample was PBMCs. The clonotype was recovered from a man aged 18 to 30 in good health and CMV-seropositive. As DNA, the CDR3 is TGTGCCAGCAGCCCCGGAGGGACAGGGATTTATGGCTACACCTTC. Translated: CASSPGGTGIYGYTF.